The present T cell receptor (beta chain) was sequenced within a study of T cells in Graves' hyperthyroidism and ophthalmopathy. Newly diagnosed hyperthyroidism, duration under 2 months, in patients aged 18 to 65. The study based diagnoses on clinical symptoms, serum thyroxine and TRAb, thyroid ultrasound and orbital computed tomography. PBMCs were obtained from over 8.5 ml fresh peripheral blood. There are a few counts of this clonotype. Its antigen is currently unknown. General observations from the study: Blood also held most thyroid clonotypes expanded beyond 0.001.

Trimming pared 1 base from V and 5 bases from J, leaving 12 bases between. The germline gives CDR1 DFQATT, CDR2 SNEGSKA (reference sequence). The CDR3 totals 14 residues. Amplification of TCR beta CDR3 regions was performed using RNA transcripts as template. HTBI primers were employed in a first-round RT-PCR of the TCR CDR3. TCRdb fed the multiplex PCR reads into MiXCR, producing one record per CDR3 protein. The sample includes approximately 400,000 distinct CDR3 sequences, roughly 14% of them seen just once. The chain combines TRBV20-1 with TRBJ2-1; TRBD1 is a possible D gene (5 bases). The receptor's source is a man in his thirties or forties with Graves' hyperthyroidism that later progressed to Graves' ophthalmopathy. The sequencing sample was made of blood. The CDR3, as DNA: TGCAGTGCTAGAGCTAGGGGTCTGGACAATGAGCAGTTCTTC. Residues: CSARARGLDNEQFF.